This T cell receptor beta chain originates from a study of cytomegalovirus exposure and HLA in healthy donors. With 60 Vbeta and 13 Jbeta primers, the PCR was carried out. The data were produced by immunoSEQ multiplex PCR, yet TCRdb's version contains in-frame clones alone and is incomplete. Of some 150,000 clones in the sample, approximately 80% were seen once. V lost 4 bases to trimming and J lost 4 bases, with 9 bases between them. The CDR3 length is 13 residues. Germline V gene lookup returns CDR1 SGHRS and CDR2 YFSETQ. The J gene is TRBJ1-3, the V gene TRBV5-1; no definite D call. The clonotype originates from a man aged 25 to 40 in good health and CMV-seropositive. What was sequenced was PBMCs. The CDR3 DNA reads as TGCGCCAGCAGCCCCGAGGGAGGAAACACCATATATTTT. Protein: CASSPEGGNTIYF.